This T cell receptor (beta chain) was found in a study of radiation and T cells in renal cell carcinoma. The table came from immunoSEQ multiplex PCR; TCRdb's copy has only in-frame clones and leaves some out. Here the sample spans roughly 100,000 clones, about 88% being singletons. CDR3 length equals 11 residues. CDR1 and CDR2 from the germline V gene are SGHTA and FQGNSA. Trimming took off 1 base at V and 5 bases at J, with 1 base between the two ends. Regarding time point: baseline pretreatment blood. Sample treatment: 15 Gy SBRT to primary tumor, nephrectomy 4 weeks later. Source: blood, taken from a patient whose treatment included radiotherapy and nephrectomy. The chain employs TRBV7-2 and TRBJ2-3; no definite D call. The receptor was derived from a man between 50 and 59 years old with renal cell carcinoma. The CDR3 DNA reads as TGTGCCAGCAGCTTAGTAGATACGCAGTATTTT. Translating gives CASSLVDTQYF.